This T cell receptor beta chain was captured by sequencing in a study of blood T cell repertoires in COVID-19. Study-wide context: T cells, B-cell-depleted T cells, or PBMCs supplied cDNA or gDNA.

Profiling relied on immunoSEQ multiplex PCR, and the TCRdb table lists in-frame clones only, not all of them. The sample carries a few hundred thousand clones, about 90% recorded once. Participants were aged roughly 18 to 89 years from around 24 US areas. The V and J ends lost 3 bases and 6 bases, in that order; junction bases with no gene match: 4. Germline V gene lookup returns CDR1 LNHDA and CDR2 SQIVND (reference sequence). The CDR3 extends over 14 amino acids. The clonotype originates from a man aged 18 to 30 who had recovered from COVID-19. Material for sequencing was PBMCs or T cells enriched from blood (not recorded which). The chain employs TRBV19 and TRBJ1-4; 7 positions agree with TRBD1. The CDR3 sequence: CASSIGGQHEKLFF. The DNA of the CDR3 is TGTGCCAGTAGTATTGGGGGACAGCATGAAAAACTGTTTTTT.